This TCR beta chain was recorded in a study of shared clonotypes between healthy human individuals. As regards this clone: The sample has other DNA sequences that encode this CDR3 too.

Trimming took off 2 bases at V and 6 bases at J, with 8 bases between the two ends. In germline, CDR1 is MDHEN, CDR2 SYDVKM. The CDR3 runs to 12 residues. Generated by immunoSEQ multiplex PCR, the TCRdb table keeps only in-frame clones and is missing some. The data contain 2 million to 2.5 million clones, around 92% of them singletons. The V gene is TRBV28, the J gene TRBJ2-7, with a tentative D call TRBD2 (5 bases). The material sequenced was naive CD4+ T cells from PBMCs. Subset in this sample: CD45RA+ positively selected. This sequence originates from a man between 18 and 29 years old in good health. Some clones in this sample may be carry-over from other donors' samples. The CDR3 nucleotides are TGTGCCAGCAGTTTAAGAGGACTCGAGCAGTACTTC. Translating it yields CASSLRGLEQYF.